The 32 T cell receptor beta chains given below trace back to one sample, sequenced in a study of PD-1 blockade in classical Hodgkin lymphoma. Here immunoSEQ multiplex PCR was the method, and the copy in TCRdb shows in-frame clones only, minus some. The data show roughly 20,000 clones, 80% seen once. Time point given: cycle 4 day 1 (C4D1), after around six weeks of nivolumab. Exposure to brentuximab vedotin varied, and each patient had relapsed following autologous stem cell transplantation. The sequencing here drew on peripheral blood mononuclear cells (PBMCs), taken before the fourth cycle of nivolumab. The receptors were sampled from a human donor with classical Hodgkin lymphoma.

The genes are TRBV7-9 and TRBJ2-1; no definite D call. This CDR3 comprises 17 residues. With 1 base removed from V and 1 base from J, the gap between germline ends came to 14 bases. Germline CDR1 SEHNR, CDR2 FQNEAQ (reference sequence). CDR3: CASSLGTESRSYNEQFF. CDR3 nucleotides: TGTGCCAGCAGCTTAGGGACCGAGAGTCGGTCCTACAATGAGCAGTTCTTC.

The chain joins TRBV28 to TRBJ1-5; 8 bases are a match to TRBD1. The CDR3 is 16 residues long. Trimming took 8 bases from V and 0 from J; bases not matched to a gene: 9. Germline-derived CDR1 and CDR2 are MDHEN and SYDVKM. The CDR3 bases are TGTGCCAGCGCCCCACCAGGACAGGGTAGCAATCAGCCCCAGCATTTT. It codes for CASAPPGQGSNQPQHF.

CDR3 nucleotides: TGCGCCAGCAGCGGCAGGGGGGGCAGGGAGGAGACCCAGTACTTC. This translates into CASSGRGGREETQYF. The rearrangement links TRBV5-1 to TRBJ2-5; D assignment may be TRBD1 or TRBD2 (7 bases each). The CDR3 extends over 15 amino acids. Between the trimmed V and J ends, which lost 4 bases and 5 bases, there was a span of 18 bases. Germline CDR1 is SGHRS and CDR2 is YFSETQ.

The CDR3 DNA sequence: TGCGCCAGCAGTGTTTCCGGGACAGAGGGCACTGAAGCTTTCTTT. Residues: CASSVSGTEGTEAFF. The J gene is TRBJ1-1, the V gene TRBV4-3, with TRBD1 matching over 7 bases. Germline values: CDR1 LGHNA, CDR2 YSLEER. The CDR3 totals 15 residues. Trimming at V came to 6 bases and at J to 4 bases, leaving 11 bases not matched to a gene.

The chain carries TRBV18 and TRBJ2-3; 12 bases line up with TRBD2. The V gene's germline CDR1 is KGHSH and CDR2 LQKENI. The CDR3 sequence is 17 residues long. V was pared by 6 bases and J by 2 bases, with 9 bases of the junction left unmatched. Written as DNA, the CDR3 is TGTGCCAGCTCCCTTTCCGGGACTAGCGGGTACACAGATACGCAGTATTTT. It yields the protein CASSLSGTSGYTDTQYF.

The chain has TRBV6-1 and TRBJ2-2; 9 nucleotides align to TRBD2. V dropped 6 bases and J dropped 6; count of bases not matched to a gene: 8. The length of the CDR3 is 15 residues. The germline gives CDR1 MNHNS, CDR2 SASEGT. The CDR3 sequence is CASSGIAGVAGELFF. CDR3 nucleotides: TGTGCCAGCAGCGGCATAGCGGGAGTGGCCGGGGAGCTGTTTTTT.

Turning to this clone: Distinct nucleotide sequences in the sample also encode this CDR3. The CDR3 spells CASSLTAYEQYF. In nucleotides, the CDR3 is TGCGCCAGCAGCTTGACAGCATACGAGCAGTACTTC. The chain uses TRBV5-1 and TRBJ2-7; D not resolved. CDR1 SGHRS and CDR2 YFSETQ come from the germline V gene. Between the trimmed V and J ends, which lost 1 base and 4 bases, there was a span of 6 bases. The CDR3 is 12 residues long.

The chain is built from TRBV2 and TRBJ1-4; D possibly corresponds to TRBD1 (6 bases). CDR1 SNHLY and CDR2 FYNNEI come from the germline V gene. Trimming cost V 6 bases and J 4 bases, with 12 bases left between them. This CDR3 is 14 amino acids long. The CDR3, as DNA: TGTGCCAGCAGCAGGGGATTGGGTAATGAAAAACTGTTTTTT. Translated: CASSRGLGNEKLFF.

The chain is built from TRBV5-1 and TRBJ2-3, with D unclear. The germline V gene has CDR1 SGHRS and CDR2 YFSETQ. With 3 bases removed from V and 6 bases from J, the gap between germline ends came to 14 bases. This CDR3 contains 14 residues. CDR3 in amino acids: CASSYLGALDTQYF. The CDR3 DNA sequence: TGCGCCAGCAGCTATCTGGGCGCGTTGGATACGCAGTATTTT.

This chain connects TRBV2 to TRBJ2-1; the D gene is possibly TRBD2 (6 bases). The V gene lost 0 bases and the J gene lost 6 bases, with 12 bases spanning the gap. Germline lookup yields CDR1 SNHLY and CDR2 FYNNEI. The CDR3 is 15 residues long. The CDR3 loop is CASSEAPRGINEQFF. In DNA form, the CDR3 reads TGTGCCAGCAGTGAAGCTCCTCGGGGGATCAATGAGCAGTTCTTC.

This sequence joins TRBV7-2 and TRBJ2-5; D perhaps matches TRBD2 (6 bases). V lost 5 bases to trimming and J lost 6 bases, with 31 bases between them. Germline V gene data show CDR1 as SGHTA and CDR2 as FQGNSA. The CDR3 covers 19 residues. The CDR3 spells CASSERGSVLASIGKTQYF. The CDR3 DNA sequence: TGTGCCAGCAGCGAAAGGGGTTCGGTTCTAGCGTCAATCGGAAAGACCCAGTACTTC. Combining the CDR3 with reference TRBV7-2 and TRBJ2-5 gives the whole variable domain GAGVSQSPSNKVTEKGKDVELRCDPISGHTALYWYRQSLGQGLEFLIYFQGNSAPDKSGLPSDRFSAERTGGSVSTLTIQRTQQEDSAVYLCASSERGSVLASIGKTQYFGPGTRLLVL.

The chain couples TRBV6-1 to TRBJ1-1; tentatively, D is TRBD1 (5 bases). There are 17 residues in the CDR3. The ends were cut back, 3 bases at V and 0 bases at J, with 17 bases in the middle. Germline CDR1 is MNHNS and CDR2 is SASEGT. The CDR3 nucleotides read TGTGCCAGCAGTGACGGGACCCTCTGGGGGATGAACACTGAAGCTTTCTTT. Translated, it gives CASSDGTLWGMNTEAFF.

The chain joins TRBV25-1 to TRBJ1-4; tentatively, D is TRBD1 (5 bases). The CDR3 spans 15 residues. V gave up 1 base and J gave up 5 bases, with 11 bases separating them. Germline loops: CDR1 MGHDK, CDR2 SYGVNS. The CDR3 reads CASSESGGKNEKLFF. CDR3 bases: TGTGCCAGCAGTGAATCGGGGGGTAAGAATGAAAAACTGTTTTTT.

The rearrangement links TRBV12-5 to TRBJ1-5; no reliable D call. The germline gives CDR1 LGHNT, CDR2 FRNRAP. V was cut by 7 bases and J by 9 bases, with 16 bases left in between. The CDR3 spans 13 residues. In DNA form, the CDR3 reads TGTGCTAGTGCCTATGGGGTGGAGAGGCCCCAGCATTTT. Its protein is CASAYGVERPQHF. The entire variable domain, with the rest obtained from reference TRBV12-5 and TRBJ1-5, is as follows: DARVTQTPRHKVTEMGQEVTMRCQPILGHNTVFWYRQTMMQGLELLAYFRNRAPLDDSGMPKDRFSAEMPDATLATLKIQPSEPRDSAVYFCASAYGVERPQHFGDGTRLSIL.

The chain joins TRBV27 to TRBJ1-2; D call uncertain. Looked up from germline, CDR1 is MNHEY and CDR2 is SMNVEV (reference sequence). V dropped 4 bases and J dropped 4 bases, with 7 bases sitting between them. This CDR3 region has 12 residues. The CDR3 protein is CASSSEPYGYTF. The CDR3 nucleotides are TGTGCCAGCAGTTCTGAACCCTATGGCTACACCTTC.

This chain joins TRBV18 and TRBJ1-1; D is unresolved. The germline gives CDR1 KGHSH, CDR2 LQKENI. CDR3 size: 12 residues. The V end was cut by 3 bases, the J end by 7 bases, with 9 bases between. The CDR3 sequence is CASSPQLGEAFF. The CDR3 region has the DNA TGTGCCAGCTCACCCCAGTTGGGTGAAGCTTTCTTT. Combining the CDR3 with reference TRBV18 and TRBJ1-1 gives the whole variable domain NAGVMQNPRHLVRRRGQEARLRCSPMKGHSHVYWYRQLPEEGLKFMVYLQKENIIDESGMPKERFSAEFPKEGPSILRIQQVVRGDSAAYFCASSPQLGEAFFGQGTRLTVV.

This sequence joins TRBV5-3 and TRBJ2-5; D gene uncertain. TRBV5-3 belongs to the ORF category, with a function that is uncertain. The CDR3 has 16 residues. The germline V and J ends were trimmed by 3 bases and 0 bases, with 15 bases remaining between them. CDR3: CARSSTRRRYQETQYF. CDR3 sequence (DNA): TGTGCCAGAAGCTCCACAAGAAGACGGTACCAAGAGACCCAGTACTTC.

The chain is built from TRBV2 and TRBJ2-1, with 7 bases matching TRBD2. V lost 4 bases and J lost 4; bases outside the gene matches: 10. This CDR3 has 16 amino acids. Germline V gene data show CDR1 as SNHLY and CDR2 as FYNNEI. In DNA form, the CDR3 reads TGTGCCAGCAGTGCCATGCGGGGGATCTTATACAATGAGCAGTTCTTC. It translates to CASSAMRGILYNEQFF.

The genes are TRBV6-5 and TRBJ2-7; tentative D call: TRBD1 (7 bases). The V gene lost 0 bases and the J gene lost 8 bases, with 17 bases spanning the gap. Germline loops: CDR1 MNHEY, CDR2 SVGAGI. CDR3 length: 15 residues. CDR3 DNA: TGTGCCAGCAGTTACTCGGAGGCGGGACAGTTCAAGCAGTACTTC. It specifies CASSYSEAGQFKQYF.

The chain carries TRBV10-3 and TRBJ1-2, with a weak D call TRBD1 (6 bases). The CDR3 runs 17 residues. Trimming pared 0 bases from V and 3 bases from J, leaving 17 bases between. CDR1 and CDR2 from the germline V gene are ENHRY and SYGVKD. As DNA, the CDR3 is TGTGCCATCAGTGAGTCCCTGGACAGTGTTAGGTACTATGGCTACACCTTC. This gives the protein CAISESLDSVRYYGYTF.

This clone was observed once. The V call is TRBV28, the J call TRBJ1-1, with D possibly matching TRBD1 (6 bases). The V gene lost 10 bases and the J gene lost 3 bases, with 21 bases spanning the gap. The length of the CDR3 is 15 residues. Germline CDR1 reads MDHEN; CDR2 reads SYDVKM. The CDR3 DNA sequence: TGTGCCACCGACGAACCCAGGGGAGGACACACTGAAGCTTTCTTT. Protein sequence: CATDEPRGGHTEAFF. The entire variable domain, with the rest obtained from reference TRBV28 and TRBJ1-1, is as follows: DVKVTQSSRYLVKRTGEKVFLECVQDMDHENMFWYRQDPGLGLRLIYFSYDVKMKEKGDIPEGYSVSREKKERFSLILESASTNQTSMYLCATDEPRGGHTEAFFGQGTRLTVV.

The rearrangement joins TRBV7-9 to TRBJ2-5; D is uncertain. Per germline, CDR1 SEHNR and CDR2 FQNEAQ (reference sequence). The CDR3 is 13 residues long. Trimming removed 4 bases at V and 2 bases at J, with 8 bases between. The CDR3 spells CASSSSEQETQYF. The CDR3 DNA reads as TGTGCCAGCAGCTCTAGTGAGCAAGAGACCCAGTACTTC. The whole variable domain, filled in from reference TRBV7-9 and TRBJ2-5, reads DTGVSQNPRHKITKRGQNVTFRCDPISEHNRLYWYRQTLGQGPEFLTYFQNEAQLEKSRLLSDRFSAERPKGSFSTLEIQRTEQGDSAMYLCASSSSEQETQYFGPGTRLLVL.

This rearrangement joins TRBV5-1 to TRBJ2-7, with TRBD1 matching 8 bases. CDR3 length equals 15 residues. V dropped 4 bases and J dropped 0; count of bases not matched to a gene: 6. Germline CDR1 is SGHRS and CDR2 is YFSETQ. The CDR3 DNA reads as TGCGCCAGCAGCGGGACAGGTATGGGCTCCTACGAGCAGTACTTC. Amino acid sequence: CASSGTGMGSYEQYF. Using reference TRBV5-1 and TRBJ2-7 for the parts outside the CDR3, the full variable domain is KAGVTQTPRYLIKTRGQQVTLSCSPISGHRSVSWYQQTPGQGLQFLFEYFSETQRNKGNFPGRFSGRQFSNSRSEMNVSTLELGDSALYLCASSGTGMGSYEQYFGPGTRLTVT.

The genes are TRBV7-7 and TRBJ1-1, with 9 bases that match TRBD1. This CDR3 has 13 residues. CDR1 SSHAT and CDR2 FNYEAQ come from the germline V gene (reference sequence). Germline trimming cut 3 bases from V and 5 bases from J; bases unmatched to any gene: 1. DNA for the CDR3: TGTGCCAGCAGCTTTGGACAGGGGACTGAAGCTTTCTTT. Its protein is CASSFGQGTEAFF. Based on the CDR3 plus reference TRBV7-7 and TRBJ1-1, the full variable domain is GAGVSQSPRYKVTKRGQDVTLRCDPISSHATLYWYQQALGQGPEFLTYFNYEAQPDKSGLPSDRFSAERPEGSISTLTIQRTEQRDSAMYRCASSFGQGTEAFFGQGTRLTVV.

This chain uses TRBV11-2 with TRBJ2-2; D remains ambiguous. The CDR3 is made up of 14 amino acids. Trimming pared 4 bases from V and 1 base from J, leaving 7 bases between. Per the germline V gene, CDR1 is SGHAT and CDR2 is FQNNGV. CDR3 DNA: TGTGCCAGCAGCTCTTATCTGAACACCGGGGAGCTGTTTTTT. This sequence encodes CASSSYLNTGELFF. Full variable domain (outside the CDR3, taken from reference TRBV11-2 and TRBJ2-2): EAGVAQSPRYKIIEKRQSVAFWCNPISGHATLYWYQQILGQGPKLLIQFQNNGVVDDSQLPKDRFSAERLKGVDSTLKIQPAKLEDSAVYLCASSSYLNTGELFFGEGSRLTVL.

The chain carries TRBV7-8 and TRBJ2-5; D uncertain. Trimming shortened V by 11 bases and J by 4 bases, and 11 bases separated the two germline ends. Germline V gene lookup returns CDR1 SGHVS and CDR2 FQNEAQ. CDR3 length: 11 amino acids. This chain's CDR3 is CAGSDGETQYF. The CDR3 bases are TGTGCCGGGTCCGATGGAGAGACCCAGTACTTC.

The CDR3 is CASSSAGAPYNEQFF. The CDR3 DNA follows: TGTGCCAGCAGCTCCGCGGGGGCCCCCTACAATGAGCAGTTCTTC. This chain uses TRBV5-4 with TRBJ2-1; possibly TRBD2 for D (7 bases). The V and J ends lost 3 bases and 2 bases respectively, with 12 bases between them. Germline V lookup: CDR1 SGHNT, CDR2 YYREEE (reference sequence). The CDR3 is 15 residues long.

This clone was observed once. The V and J genes are TRBV6-5 and TRBJ1-5, with D possibly being TRBD1 (6 bases). Trimming removed 2 bases at V and 4 bases at J, with 15 bases between. The CDR3 is 16 amino acids. In germline, CDR1 is MNHEY, CDR2 SVGAGI. The CDR3 loop is CASSYMGRGANQPQHF. CDR3 nucleotide sequence: TGTGCCAGCAGTTACATGGGTCGGGGGGCGAATCAGCCCCAGCATTTT.

V gene TRBV30 combines with J gene TRBJ2-3; 8 nucleotides agree with TRBD2. This CDR3 comprises 14 residues. Trimming at V came to 0 bases and at J to 3 bases, leaving 2 bases not matched to a gene. The V gene's germline CDR1 is GTSNPN and CDR2 SVGIG (reference sequence). The CDR3 here is CAWSVVAGTDTQYF. CDR3 DNA sequence: TGTGCCTGGAGTGTTGTAGCGGGAACAGATACGCAGTATTTT.

The gene calls are TRBV10-1 and TRBJ2-7; the D gene is possibly TRBD1 (6 bases). In germline, CDR1 is WNHNN, CDR2 SYGVQD (reference sequence). V was trimmed by 6 bases and J by 7 bases, leaving 19 bases between them. The CDR3 contains 14 residues. CDR3 DNA: TGCGCCAGCAGGGCGGATGGACAGACTGGGGAGCAGTACTTC. This sequence encodes CASRADGQTGEQYF.

V is TRBV13 and J is TRBJ2-7; 8 positions match TRBD2. The CDR3 totals 14 residues. V shed 5 bases and J 6 bases; nucleotides not matched to a gene: 9. Per the germline V gene, CDR1 is PRHDT and CDR2 is FYEKMQ (reference sequence). The CDR3 here is CASSPDYRGGEQYF. The CDR3 DNA follows: TGTGCCAGCAGCCCTGACTATCGGGGGGGCGAGCAGTACTTC.

The chain recombines TRBV28 with TRBJ1-1, with TRBD1 as a possible D gene (5 bases). This CDR3 has 14 amino acids. Deletions cut 7 bases from V and 0 bases from J, with 12 bases between. CDR1 and CDR2 from the germline V gene are MDHEN and SYDVKM. The CDR3 is CASILGAMNTEAFF. CDR3 sequence (DNA): TGTGCCAGCATCCTAGGGGCGATGAACACTGAAGCTTTCTTT.